This TCR beta chain was profiled in a study of graft-versus-host responses after intestinal transplantation. Overall study: Each recipient received a multivisceral, liver-intestinal, or isolated intestinal graft.

There are 14 residues in the CDR3. With 5 bases removed from V and 7 bases from J, the gap between germline ends came to 20 bases. Germline lookup yields CDR1 GTSNPN and CDR2 SVGIG (reference sequence). TCRdb's table, derived via immunoSEQ multiplex PCR, lists solely in-frame clones and lacks some. The data contain some 5,700 clones, roughly 30% of them seen just once; the ten biggest clones take up 5% to 6.5%. This clone was counted ten times or more. At the DNA level, this CDR3 is encoded by other sequences in the same sample as well. The receptor was isolated from a human patient who was an organ donor for intestinal transplantation. This chain uses TRBV30 with TRBJ1-2; TRBD1 might be the D (5 bases). Sample: alloreactive CD4+ T cells from a mixed lymphocyte reaction culture, taken before transplantation. Subset in this sample: CFSE-low proliferating T cells sorted from approximately 6-day pre-transplant mixed lymphocyte reaction (GvH or HvG direction). As DNA, the CDR3 is TGTGCCTGGCGGCCGGGGCTGGCCGGGGGTGGCTACACCTTC. It yields the protein CAWRPGLAGGGYTF.